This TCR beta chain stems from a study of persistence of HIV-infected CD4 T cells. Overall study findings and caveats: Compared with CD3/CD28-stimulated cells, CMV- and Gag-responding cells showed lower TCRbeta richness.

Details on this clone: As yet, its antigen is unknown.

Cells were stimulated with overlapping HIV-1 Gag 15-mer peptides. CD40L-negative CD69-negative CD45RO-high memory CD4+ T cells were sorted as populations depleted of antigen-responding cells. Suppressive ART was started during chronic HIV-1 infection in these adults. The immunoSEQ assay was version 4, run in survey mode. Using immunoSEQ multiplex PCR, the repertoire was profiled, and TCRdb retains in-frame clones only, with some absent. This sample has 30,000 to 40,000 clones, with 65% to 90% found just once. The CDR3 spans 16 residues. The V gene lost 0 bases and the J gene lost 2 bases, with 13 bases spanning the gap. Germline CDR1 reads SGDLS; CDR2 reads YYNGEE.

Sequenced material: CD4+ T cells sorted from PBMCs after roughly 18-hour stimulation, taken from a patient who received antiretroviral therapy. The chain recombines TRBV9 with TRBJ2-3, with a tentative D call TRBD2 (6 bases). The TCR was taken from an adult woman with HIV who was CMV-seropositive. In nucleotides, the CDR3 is TGTGCCAGCAGCGTAGGTAGTAGCGGAGCCACAGATACGCAGTATTTT. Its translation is CASSVGSSGATDTQYF.